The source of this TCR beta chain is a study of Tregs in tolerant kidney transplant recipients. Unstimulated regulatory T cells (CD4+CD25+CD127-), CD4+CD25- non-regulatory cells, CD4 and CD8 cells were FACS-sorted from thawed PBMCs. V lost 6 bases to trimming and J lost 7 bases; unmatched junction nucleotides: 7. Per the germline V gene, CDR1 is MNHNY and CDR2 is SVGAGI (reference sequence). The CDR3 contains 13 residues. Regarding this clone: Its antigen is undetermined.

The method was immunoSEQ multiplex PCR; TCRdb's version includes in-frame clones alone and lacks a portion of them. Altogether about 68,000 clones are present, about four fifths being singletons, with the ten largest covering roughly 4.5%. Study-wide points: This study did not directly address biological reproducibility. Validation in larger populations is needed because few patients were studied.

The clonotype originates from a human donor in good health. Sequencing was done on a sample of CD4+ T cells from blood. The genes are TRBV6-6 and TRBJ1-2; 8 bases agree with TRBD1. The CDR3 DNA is TGTGCCAGCAGCCACCAGGGGGCAGGTGGCTACACCTTC. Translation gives CASSHQGAGGYTF.